This T cell receptor (beta chain) came from a study of blood T cell repertoires in COVID-19. Study context: The United States, Italy and Spain were the sources of the acute and convalescent COVID-19 samples. Sources were T cells, B-cell-depleted T cells, or PBMCs; the material itself was cDNA or gDNA.

Looked up from germline, CDR1 is GTSNPN and CDR2 is SVGIG (reference sequence). Trimming took 0 bases from V and 5 from J, leaving 13 bases between them. The CDR3 is 14 residues long. Original analysis: Estimation of nucleated cell counts relied on the amplification of reference gene primers. Assay used: immunoSEQ multiplex PCR; TCRdb lists only in-frame clones, some missing. The DNA gave D and trimming, while V, J and clone size come from that table. The sample consists of 200,000 to 250,000 clones, approximately 80% of them appearing once. The specimen sequenced was peripheral blood. J is TRBJ1-2 and V is TRBV30, with D unresolved. This sequence was found in a woman aged 55-69 years who had recovered from COVID-19. The CDR3: CAWSVPGVQYGYTF. The DNA for the CDR3 is TGTGCCTGGAGTGTACCCGGAGTCCAGTATGGCTACACCTTC.